The rows below give T cell receptor beta chains drawn from one sample of a study of CD8+ T cells in alopecia areata. The data were produced by immunoSEQ multiplex PCR, yet TCRdb's version contains in-frame clones alone and is incomplete. The sample lists tens of thousands of clones, around 71% occurring once. The starting material was CD8+ T cells sorted from blood, obtained between weeks 43 and 45, from a patient treated with tofacitinib. The source of these receptors is a human donor with alopecia areata. CDR3s include the opening cysteine and the closing phenylalanine or tryptophan. Each record gives: V gene, CDR3 protein.

V gene: TRBV11-2
CDR3 protein: CASSTTTGSATNEKLFF

V gene: TRBV5-1
CDR3 protein: CASSFSGNTEAFF

V gene: TRBV29-1
CDR3 protein: CSVVRGTEAFF

V gene: TRBV9
CDR3 protein: CASSVSGTGDYGYTF

V gene: TRBV2
CDR3 protein: CASRDSGGSSYNEQFF

V gene: TRBV27
CDR3 protein: CASSGYTDTQYF

V gene: TRBV19
CDR3 protein: CASKGTPNYGYTF

V gene: TRBV10-3
CDR3 protein: CAIRTVNYGYTF

V gene: TRBV11-2
CDR3 protein: CASSYMNTEAFF

V gene: TRBV7-9
CDR3 protein: CASSFNSNTEAFF

V gene: TRBV29-1
CDR3 protein: CSVEARGPEAFF

V gene: TRBV9
CDR3 protein: CASSVGMFTEAFF

V gene: TRBV5-4
CDR3 protein: CASRAEGQANEQFF

V gene: TRBV7-8
CDR3 protein: CASSLIDGNYGYTF